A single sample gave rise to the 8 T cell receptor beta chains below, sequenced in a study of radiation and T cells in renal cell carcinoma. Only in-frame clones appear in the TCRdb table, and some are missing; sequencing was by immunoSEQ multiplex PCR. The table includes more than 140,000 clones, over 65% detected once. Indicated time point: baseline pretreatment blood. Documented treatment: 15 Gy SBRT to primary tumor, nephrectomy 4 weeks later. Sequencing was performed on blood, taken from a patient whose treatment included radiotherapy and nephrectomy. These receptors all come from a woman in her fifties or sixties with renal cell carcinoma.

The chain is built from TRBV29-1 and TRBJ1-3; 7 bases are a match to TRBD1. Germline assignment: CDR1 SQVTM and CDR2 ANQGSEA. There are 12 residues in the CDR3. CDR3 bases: TGCACCTACAGGGGTTCCGGAAACACCATATATTTT. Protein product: CTYRGSGNTIYF.

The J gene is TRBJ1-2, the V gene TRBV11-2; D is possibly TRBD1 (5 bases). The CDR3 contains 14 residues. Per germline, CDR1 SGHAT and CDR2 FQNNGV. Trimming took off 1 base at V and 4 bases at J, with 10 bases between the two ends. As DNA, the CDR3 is TGTGCCAGCAGCTTAGCCGGGACCAGCTATGGCTACACCTTC. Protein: CASSLAGTSYGYTF.

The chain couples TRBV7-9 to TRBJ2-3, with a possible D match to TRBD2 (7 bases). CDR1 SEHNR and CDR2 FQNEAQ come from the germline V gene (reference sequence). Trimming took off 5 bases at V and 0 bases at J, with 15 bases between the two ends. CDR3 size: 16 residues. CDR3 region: CASSPTGGASTDTQYF. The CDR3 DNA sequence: TGTGCCAGCAGCCCGACTGGGGGGGCTAGCACAGATACGCAGTATTTT.

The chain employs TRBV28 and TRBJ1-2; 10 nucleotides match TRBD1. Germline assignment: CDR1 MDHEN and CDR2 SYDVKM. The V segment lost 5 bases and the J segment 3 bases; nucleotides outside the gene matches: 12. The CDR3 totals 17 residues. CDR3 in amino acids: CASSLRQGAHGDYGYTF. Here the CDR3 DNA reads TGTGCCAGCAGTCTCCGACAGGGGGCGCACGGGGACTATGGCTACACCTTC.

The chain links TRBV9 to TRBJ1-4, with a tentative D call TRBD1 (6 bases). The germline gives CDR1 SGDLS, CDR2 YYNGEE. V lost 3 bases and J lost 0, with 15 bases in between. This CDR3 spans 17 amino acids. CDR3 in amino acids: CASSGGAQSTTNEKLFF. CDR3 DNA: TGTGCCAGCAGCGGGGGGGCACAGTCAACAACTAATGAAAAACTGTTTTTT. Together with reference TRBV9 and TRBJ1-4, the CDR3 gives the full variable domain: DSGVTQTPKHLITATGQRVTLRCSPRSGDLSVYWYQQSLDQGLQFLIQYYNGEERAKGNILERFSAQQFPDLHSELNLSSLELGDSALYFCASSGGAQSTTNEKLFFGSGTQLSVL.

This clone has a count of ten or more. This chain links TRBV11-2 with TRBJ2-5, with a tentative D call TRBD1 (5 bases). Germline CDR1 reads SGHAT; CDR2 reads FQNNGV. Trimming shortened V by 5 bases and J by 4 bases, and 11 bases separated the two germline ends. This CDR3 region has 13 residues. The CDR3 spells CASSPDTRETQYF. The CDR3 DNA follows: TGTGCCAGCAGCCCGGACACCCGAGAGACCCAGTACTTC.

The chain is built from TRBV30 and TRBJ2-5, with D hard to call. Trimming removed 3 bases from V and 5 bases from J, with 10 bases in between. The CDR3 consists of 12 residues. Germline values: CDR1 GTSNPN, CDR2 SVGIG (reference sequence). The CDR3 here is CAWSPGTETQYF. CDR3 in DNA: TGTGCCTGGAGCCCCGGAACCGAGACCCAGTACTTC.

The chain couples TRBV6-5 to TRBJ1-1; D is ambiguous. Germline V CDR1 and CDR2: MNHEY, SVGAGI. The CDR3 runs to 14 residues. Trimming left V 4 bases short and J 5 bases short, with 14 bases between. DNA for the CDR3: TGTGCCAGCAGTTTAGAATTCGGCCGAACTGAAGCTTTCTTT. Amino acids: CASSLEFGRTEAFF.